A selection of T cell receptor beta chains follows, all from one sample in a study of blood T cell repertoires in COVID-19. Assay used: immunoSEQ multiplex PCR; TCRdb lists only in-frame clones, some missing. In the table there are about 99,000 clones, 84% of which are singletons. Specimen: peripheral blood. The source is a man between 65 and 79 years old with active or convalescent COVID-19. CDR3s leave out the opening cysteine and the closing phenylalanine or tryptophan. Fields, in order: CDR3 protein, V gene, CDR3 length, J gene, clone size. Where a row states a size, it is once, few, many or the class of an expanded clone; other rows omit it.

ASKQEQRMNTEAF,TRBV19,13,TRBJ1-1,once
ASRSEETQY,TRBV2,9,TRBJ2-5,NA
ASSHNEQF,TRBV7-9,8,TRBJ2-1,once
ASSVTGTVGYT,TRBV19,11,TRBJ1-2,NA
ASSSELRSYSYEQY,TRBV11-2,14,TRBJ2-7,NA
ATGQGAPLGGELF,TRBV27,13,TRBJ2-2,NA
ASREWRVSGSGNEQF,TRBV28,15,TRBJ2-1,NA
ASSVGSWASGDTDTQY,TRBV9,16,TRBJ2-3,NA
ASTVRGGGTDTQY,TRBV27,13,TRBJ2-3,NA
SVEHTGYTEAF,TRBV29-1,11,TRBJ1-1,NA
ASSSRSTAGGGVNEQF,TRBV11-2,16,TRBJ2-1,NA
ASSQGQGRSYNSPLH,TRBV4-1,15,TRBJ1-6,NA
ASSRQDYGYT,TRBV19,10,TRBJ1-2,NA
ASSPRVSGGPNTGELF,TRBV4-3,16,TRBJ2-2,NA
ASSQERPGAYEQY,TRBV4-3,13,TRBJ2-7,NA
ASSFGASSYNSPLH,TRBV7-8,14,TRBJ1-6,NA
ASSPKGDRGFPDTQY,TRBV4-1,15,TRBJ2-3,once
ASSVAGQGRNTIY,TRBV9,13,TRBJ1-3,few
ASISRTPQKLF,TRBV28,11,TRBJ1-4,NA
ASSTTGSSYEQY,TRBV6-2/TRBV6-3,12,TRBJ2-7,NA
ASSTQGLLNAGELF,TRBV7-2,14,TRBJ2-2,NA
ASSLASGPYNEQF,TRBV5-4,13,TRBJ2-1,NA
SADWGGNGYT,TRBV29-1,10,TRBJ1-2,NA
ASSRGGSWSTGYT,TRBV2,13,TRBJ1-2,NA
ASRKDSLSYEQY,TRBV3-1/TRBV3-2,12,TRBJ2-7,once
ASSLGRNYGYT,TRBV5-6,11,TRBJ1-2,NA
ASSVYGQGLDTQY,TRBV2,13,TRBJ2-3,NA
ASRAGTVGTDTQY,TRBV28,13,TRBJ2-3,NA
ASSERIYAFYQETQY,TRBV5-5,15,TRBJ2-5,many
ASSSLSGGVTDTQY,TRBV7-2,14,TRBJ2-3,NA
ASSPLTGTSTDTQY,TRBV18,14,TRBJ2-3,NA
ASSPWKAGGLDTGELF,TRBV5-1,16,TRBJ2-2,NA
ASSLEQITYGYT,TRBV7-9,12,TRBJ1-2,NA
ASSPRGRDTGELF,TRBV5-8,13,TRBJ2-2,NA
ASSNTGPHTEAF,TRBV5-1,12,TRBJ1-1,NA
ASSFRGSRSISNYGYT,TRBV7-2,16,TRBJ1-2,NA
ASSPQDSGDNQPQH,TRBV4-1,14,TRBJ1-5,NA
ASSPDRLTPYEQY,TRBV19,13,TRBJ2-7,NA
ASRVTGYNEQF,TRBV6-5,11,TRBJ2-1,NA
ASSQLRQETQY,TRBV18,11,TRBJ2-5,NA
ASSRTQGYEQY,TRBV7-8,11,TRBJ2-7,NA
ASSLRTEAF,TRBV7-2,9,TRBJ1-1,NA
ASSPGTGYGELF,TRBV7-9,12,TRBJ2-2,NA